One and the same sample provided the 21 T cell receptor beta chains below, sequenced in a study of relationships among human T cell subsets. TCR alpha and beta CDR3s were amplified from mRNA by semiquantitative ARM-PCR. Tagged nested gene-specific primers were used first, then communal superprimers amplified exponentially. TCRdb used MiXCR to reprocess the multiplex PCR reads, holding one entry per CDR3 protein. The sample lists over 13,000 distinct CDR3 sequences; about 60% were seen once. The specimen was total T cells sorted from blood. These receptors were taken from a man aged 40-50 years in good health.

The genes are TRBV7-9 and TRBJ2-1, with unresolved D. V lost 5 bases, J lost 0 bases, and 11 bases lay in between. CDR3 length equals 15 residues. Germline V gives CDR1 SEHNR, CDR2 FQNEAQ (reference sequence). The CDR3 nucleotides are TGTGCCAGCAGCCCGGACGTGAGCTCCTACAATGAGCAGTTCTTC. Its protein is CASSPDVSSYNEQFF.

The chain couples TRBV27 to TRBJ2-1; unclear D gene. The germline V gene encodes CDR1 MNHEY and CDR2 SMNVEV (reference sequence). V dropped 8 bases and J dropped 11 bases, with 13 bases sitting between them. This CDR3 has 11 residues. CDR3 sequence: CASGLGTQQFF. The CDR3 DNA follows: TGTGCCAGCGGTCTGGGTACTCAGCAGTTCTTC.

J is TRBJ1-1 and V is TRBV28, with D hard to call. The CDR3 totals 15 residues. Germline V gene lookup returns CDR1 MDHEN and CDR2 SYDVKM. Trimming took 2 bases from V and 2 from J, leaving 12 bases between them. This CDR3 reads CASSLTQSLNTEAFF. In DNA form, the CDR3 reads TGTGCCAGCAGTTTAACCCAGAGCCTCAACACTGAAGCTTTCTTT. The full variable domain, with the rest looked up from reference TRBV28 and TRBJ1-1, is DVKVTQSSRYLVKRTGEKVFLECVQDMDHENMFWYRQDPGLGLRLIYFSYDVKMKEKGDIPEGYSVSREKKERFSLILESASTNQTSMYLCASSLTQSLNTEAFFGQGTRLTVV.

The rearrangement links TRBV11-2 to TRBJ2-3, with D unresolved. Trimming pared 1 base from V and 4 bases from J, leaving 6 bases between. The CDR3 is made up of 13 amino acids. The germline V gene has CDR1 SGHAT and CDR2 FQNNGV. In DNA, the CDR3 is TGTGCCAGCAGCTTAGGGACCCCAGATACGCAGTATTTT. Its protein is CASSLGTPDTQYF.

The CDR3 loop reads CASSRGGIGRFSNQPQHF. CDR3 nucleotide sequence: TGTGCCAGCAGCCGAGGGGGGATTGGAAGGTTTAGCAATCAGCCCCAGCATTTT. The rearrangement joins TRBV28 to TRBJ1-5; weak D call: TRBD1 (6 bases). V shed 6 bases and J shed 0 bases, with 21 bases lying between them. This CDR3 has 18 residues. In germline, CDR1 is MDHEN, CDR2 SYDVKM. The whole variable domain, remainder taken from reference TRBV28 and TRBJ1-5, is DVKVTQSSRYLVKRTGEKVFLECVQDMDHENMFWYRQDPGLGLRLIYFSYDVKMKEKGDIPEGYSVSREKKERFSLILESASTNQTSMYLCASSRGGIGRFSNQPQHFGDGTRLSIL.

This clonotype was seen only a few times. V is TRBV20-1 and J is TRBJ1-5; the D is unclear. The CDR3 loop spans 12 amino acids. Germline lookup yields CDR1 DFQATT and CDR2 SNEGSKA (reference sequence). Trimming left V 3 bases short and J 8 bases short, with 11 bases between. The CDR3 loop is CSAREGSKPQHF. The CDR3 DNA is TGCAGTGCTAGGGAGGGTTCGAAGCCCCAGCATTTT.

The chain is built from TRBV28 and TRBJ1-3; D not certain. From germline, CDR1 is MDHEN and CDR2 SYDVKM. V lost 1 base and J lost 3, with 10 bases in between. The CDR3 loop spans 15 amino acids. The CDR3 is CASSLSWAGGNTIYF. The CDR3 DNA reads as TGTGCCAGCAGTTTATCTTGGGCGGGTGGAAACACCATATATTTT. The full variable domain, completed using reference TRBV28 and TRBJ1-3, is DVKVTQSSRYLVKRTGEKVFLECVQDMDHENMFWYRQDPGLGLRLIYFSYDVKMKEKGDIPEGYSVSREKKERFSLILESASTNQTSMYLCASSLSWAGGNTIYFGEGSWLTVV.

The V call is TRBV24-1, the J call TRBJ2-2; no clear D gene. The V and J ends lost 7 bases and 0 bases respectively, with 5 bases between them. Germline lookup yields CDR1 KGHDR and CDR2 SFDVKD. The CDR3 loop spans 13 amino acids. The CDR3 DNA reads as TGTGCCACCAGCGCCGCGAACACCGGGGAGCTGTTTTTT. Residues: CATSAANTGELFF.

This clonotype has a single count. The CDR3 ends on some other residue instead of the conserved phenylalanine or tryptophan, so this is likely a read error. The chain uses TRBV4-2 and TRBJ2-7; 14 positions match TRBD2. CDR1 is LGHNA, CDR2 YNFKEQ, per germline. This CDR3 has 17 residues. V dropped 6 bases and J dropped 2; count of bases not matched to a gene: 9. CDR3 residues: CASRQFPGLAGAYEQYL. CDR3 DNA: TGTGCCAGCAGGCAATTTCCGGGACTAGCGGGGGCCTACGAGCAGTACCTC.

This clonotype was recorded a few times. This rearrangement joins TRBV10-3 to TRBJ2-5; D unclear. CDR1 and CDR2 from the germline V gene are ENHRY and SYGVKD. V dropped 3 bases and J dropped 1 base, with 3 bases sitting between them. The length of the CDR3 is 12 residues. Here the CDR3 reads CAISDFQETQYF. CDR3 nucleotide sequence: TGTGCCATCAGTGACTTCCAAGAGACCCAGTACTTC.

This clonotype was seen once. The chain joins TRBV28 to TRBJ2-7; D could derive from TRBD1 or TRBD2 (5 bases each). V shed 4 bases and J shed 7 bases, with 20 bases lying between them. Germline V gene lookup returns CDR1 MDHEN and CDR2 SYDVKM. This CDR3 has 15 residues. The CDR3: CASSSSGTQGWEQYF. As DNA, the CDR3 is TGTGCCAGCAGTTCGTCCGGGACCCAAGGTTGGGAGCAGTACTTC.

The chain couples TRBV27 to TRBJ2-6; unclear D gene. CDR3 size: 14 residues. Germline V gene lookup returns CDR1 MNHEY and CDR2 SMNVEV (reference sequence). Trimming removed 4 bases from V and 5 bases from J, with 9 bases in between. This chain's CDR3 is CASSSRSRANVLTF. The DNA of the CDR3 is TGTGCCAGCAGTTCCAGGTCCAGGGCCAACGTCCTGACTTTC.

This clonotype has only a few counts. The CDR3 DNA follows: TGTGCCAGCACCCCCGGACTAGCGGACACAGATACGCAGTATTTT. It specifies CASTPGLADTDTQYF. The chain is built from TRBV11-2 and TRBJ2-3, with TRBD2 matching 10 bases. The trim removed 7 bases at V and 2 bases at J, leaving 6 bases unmatched. Germline loops: CDR1 SGHAT, CDR2 FQNNGV. The CDR3 spans 15 residues.

The V call is TRBV7-9, the J call TRBJ1-1; TRBD1 matches at 7 bases. The CDR3 totals 13 residues. V lost 5 bases, J lost 4 bases, and 4 bases stayed unmatched. From germline, CDR1 is SEHNR and CDR2 FQNEAQ (reference sequence). For the CDR3, the DNA is TGTGCCAGCAGCCTAGGGGGCGGCACTGAAGCTTTCTTT. This sequence encodes CASSLGGGTEAFF.

The V and J genes are TRBV29-1 and TRBJ2-7; 13 nucleotides match TRBD2. The CDR3 consists of 14 residues. Germline CDR1 is SQVTM and CDR2 is ANQGSEA. V shed 3 bases and J 6 bases; nucleotides not matched to a gene: 5. The CDR3 DNA sequence: TGCAGCGTTGATGGGACTAGCGGGATATCCGAGCAGTACTTC. Translated, it gives CSVDGTSGISEQYF.

The genes are TRBV11-2 and TRBJ2-7; a weak D match, TRBD2 (6 bases). CDR3 length equals 14 residues. The germline V gene has CDR1 SGHAT and CDR2 FQNNGV. Trimming left V 2 bases short and J 4 bases short, with 12 bases between. CDR3 DNA sequence: TGTGCCAGCAGCTTATTCGGGGAGGATTACGAGCAGTACTTC. As protein: CASSLFGEDYEQYF.

The rearrangement links TRBV12-3 or TRBV12-4 to TRBJ2-3, with TRBD2 identical over 11 bases. The CDR3 contains 16 residues. Trimming cost V 4 bases and J 8 bases; bases outside gene matches: 11. CDR3 region: CASSSPQPGLAVTQYF. The DNA of the CDR3 is TGTGCCAGCAGTTCACCGCAACCGGGACTAGCGGTTACGCAGTATTTT.

The chain employs TRBV7-6 and TRBJ2-1, with 10 bases fitting TRBD2. The CDR3 extends over 16 amino acids. Germline V gene data show CDR1 as SGHVS and CDR2 as FNYEAQ. The junction had 7 bases not matched to a gene; V was cut back by 1 base and J by 7 bases. The CDR3 reads CASSLGVAGGFNEQFF. The CDR3 DNA reads TGTGCCAGCAGCTTAGGAGTAGCGGGAGGCTTTAATGAGCAGTTCTTC.

This rearrangement joins TRBV20-1 to TRBJ2-7, with D perhaps TRBD2 (6 bases). Germline CDR1 and CDR2: DFQATT and SNEGSKA (reference sequence). V gave up 5 bases and J gave up 7 bases, with 15 bases separating them. The CDR3 runs to 12 residues. The CDR3 DNA follows: TGCAGTGCTGGTACAGTGGCGGGGGAGCAGTACTTC. It yields the protein CSAGTVAGEQYF.

The sample holds a few counts of this clonotype. The chain uses TRBV1 and TRBJ2-7; TRBD1, the table's D call, was not compared with the DNA. TRBV1 is termed a pseudogene. The CDR3 runs to 15 residues. The CDR3 sequence is CTSSQAWGASYEQYF. The DNA of the CDR3 is TGCACCAGCAGCCAAGCCTGGGGGGCCTCCTACGAGCAGTACTTC.

A remark on this clonotype: The germline gene is not matched at one end of the junction; a read error may be the cause. The V gene is TRBV5-1, the J gene TRBJ1-1, with unresolved D. The CDR3 has 15 amino acids. CDR1 is SGHRS, CDR2 YFSETQ, per germline. Here the CDR3 DNA reads TGCGCCAGCAGCCCCCGAGCATCCAAGAACACTGGAGCTTTCTTT. This translates into CASSPRASKNTGAFF.